This T cell receptor beta chain was identified in a study of OX40 agonist ivuxolimab in advanced cancers. Study outcomes and limitations: Expanded peripheral T cell antigen specificity was not determined.

A remark on this clone: What it binds is unknown.

The data were produced by immunoSEQ multiplex PCR, yet TCRdb's version contains in-frame clones alone and is incomplete. The sample yields tens of thousands of clones, about 88% seen once. This clonotype originated in an adult with an advanced solid tumor such as melanoma, head and neck, liver or kidney cancer. Specimen: CD4+ or CD8+ T cells sorted from blood, collected in a trial of the OX40 agonist ivuxolimab.

The CDR3 region is CAIRNGTGFSGANVLTF. The CDR3 DNA reads TGTGCCATCAGAAACGGGACAGGGTTCTCTGGGGCCAACGTCCTGACTTTC. The chain couples TRBV10-3 to TRBJ2-6; 9 nucleotides agree with TRBD1. Germline lookup yields CDR1 ENHRY and CDR2 SYGVKD. This CDR3 has 17 amino acids. Germline trimming cut 6 bases from V and 0 bases from J; bases unmatched to any gene: 6.